The entry that follows covers one T cell receptor (beta chain) sequence. This CDR3 spans 15 amino acids. From germline, CDR1 is SGHAT and CDR2 FQNNGV. V trimming: 1 base; J trimming: 1 base; junction bases outside the gene matches: 4. Per the original data handling: It was from reference gene primer amplification that nucleated cell counts were estimated. TCRdb keeps only in-frame clones here, not all; method: immunoSEQ multiplex PCR. That table supplies the V and J calls and clone size; D and trimming were determined from the DNA. The sample has 300,000 to 450,000 clones, roughly 91% seen once. The source of the sample is a study of blood T cell repertoires in COVID-19. Study-wide context: Sources were T cells, B-cell-depleted T cells, or PBMCs; the material itself was cDNA or gDNA.

The study counted Cohort 3 donors as recovered given two negative PCRs, clearance, or symptom resolution. V usage is TRBV11-2 and J usage is TRBJ2-7; 7 bases map to TRBD1. Sequencing was carried out using PBMCs or T cells enriched from blood (not recorded which). The receptor comes from a woman younger than 30 who had recovered from COVID-19. The CDR3 loop reads CASSLGDSLSYEQYF. CDR3 DNA: TGTGCCAGCAGCTTAGGGGACAGTCTTTCCTACGAGCAGTACTTC.